Each of the 9 T cell receptor beta chains below was sequenced from the same sample in a study of T cell responses to AZD1222 COVID-19 vaccine. TCRdb's copy holds only in-frame clones and misses some; the assay was immunoSEQ multiplex PCR. The profile shows about 120,000 clones, around 90% of them singletons. Sequencing used peripheral blood, obtained 28 days after the second dose of the MenACWY control vaccine. The receptors come from an adult who received the MenACWY meningococcal vaccine as a control.

This rearrangement joins TRBV5-4 to TRBJ1-1; no definite D call. CDR1 and CDR2 from the germline V gene are SGHNT and YYREEE (reference sequence). This CDR3 comprises 16 residues. Trimming shortened V by 0 bases and J by 7 bases, and 19 bases separated the two germline ends. The CDR3 loop reads CASSLAGRREVSEAFF. The CDR3 DNA reads TGTGCCAGCAGCTTGGCGGGCAGGAGGGAAGTCAGTGAAGCTTTCTTT.

This clone was counted once. V gene TRBV10-3 combines with J gene TRBJ2-1, with D hard to call. The germline V and J ends were trimmed by 3 bases and 0 bases, with 6 bases remaining between them. The CDR3 runs to 14 residues. The V gene's germline CDR1 is ENHRY and CDR2 SYGVKD. The CDR3 sequence: CAISELSSYNEQFF. CDR3 coding DNA: TGTGCCATCAGTGAATTAAGCTCCTACAATGAGCAGTTCTTC.

The chain carries TRBV5-1 and TRBJ2-3, with 15 bases lining up with TRBD2. CDR1 is SGHRS, CDR2 YFSETQ, per germline. The CDR3 is made up of 19 amino acids. The J segment lost 1 base and the V segment lost 0 bases, leaving 6 bases of the junction unmatched. CDR3 coding DNA: TGCGCCAGCAGCTTGGCGGGGACTAGCGGGAGGAGAGGCACAGATACGCAGTATTTT. Translated: CASSLAGTSGRRGTDTQYF.

In nucleotides, the CDR3 is TGTGCCAGCAGCTTTTGGGCCGCGTCCTACGAGCAGTACGTC. It translates to CASSFWAASYEQYV. This sequence joins TRBV5-6 and TRBJ2-7; D ambiguous. CDR3 length equals 14 residues. Deletions cut 2 bases from V and 1 base from J, with 10 bases between. Germline CDR1 SGHDT, CDR2 YYEEEE.

Remarks on this clone: This specimen includes other DNA sequences encoding the same CDR3. This chain uses TRBV28 with TRBJ1-1; D possibly corresponds to TRBD1 (5 bases). Trimming took 7 bases from V and 2 from J, leaving 8 bases between them. Germline CDR1 reads MDHEN; CDR2 reads SYDVKM. This CDR3 has 12 residues. The chain's CDR3 is CASKRGNTEAFF. The CDR3 coding sequence is TGTGCCAGCAAGAGGGGAAACACTGAAGCTTTCTTT.

CDR3 in DNA: TGTGCCAGCAGTTTGAGACTAGCGGGAGGAGTTGAGCAGTTCTTC. Translation: CASSLRLAGGVEQFF. J is TRBJ2-1 and V is TRBV28, with 13 nucleotides matching TRBD2. V was clipped by 3 bases and J by 9 bases; unmatched bases: 5. In germline, CDR1 is MDHEN, CDR2 SYDVKM. This CDR3 has 15 amino acids. Based on the CDR3 plus reference TRBV28 and TRBJ2-1, the full variable domain is DVKVTQSSRYLVKRTGEKVFLECVQDMDHENMFWYRQDPGLGLRLIYFSYDVKMKEKGDIPEGYSVSREKKERFSLILESASTNQTSMYLCASSLRLAGGVEQFFGPGTRLTVL.

The genes are TRBV7-8 and TRBJ2-4; TRBD1 aligns across 11 bases. Looked up from germline, CDR1 is SGHVS and CDR2 is FQNEAQ. V lost 5 bases to trimming and J lost 2 bases; unmatched junction nucleotides: 5. The CDR3 covers 16 residues. The CDR3: CASSRGTGGSKNIQYF. CDR3 DNA sequence: TGTGCCAGCAGCCGAGGGACAGGGGGTTCCAAAAACATTCAGTACTTC.

V is TRBV5-1 and J is TRBJ1-1; no definite D call. V was cut by 0 bases and J by 5 bases, with 17 bases left in between. The CDR3 spans 16 residues. The germline V gene encodes CDR1 SGHRS and CDR2 YFSETQ. CDR3 DNA: TGCGCCAGCAGCTTGGCCGGCGAGCAAAAGAGGACTGAAGCTTTCTTT. This sequence encodes CASSLAGEQKRTEAFF.

The chain couples TRBV10-2 to TRBJ1-2; 12 nucleotides line up with TRBD1. The CDR3 sequence is 15 residues long. Losses at the gene ends were 5 bases for V and 7 bases for J; bases not matched to a gene: 8. Germline values: CDR1 WSHSY, CDR2 SAAADI. This CDR3 is CASSPGTGGGFGYTF. The CDR3 DNA is TGCGCCAGCAGTCCCGGGACAGGGGGCGGCTTTGGCTACACCTTC.